One sample yielded the 9 T cell receptor beta chains listed below, sequenced in a study of blood T cell repertoires in COVID-19. Sequencing used immunoSEQ multiplex PCR; TCRdb keeps in-frame clones, though not all of them. This table holds around 130,000 clones, under 90% found once. Input material: peripheral blood. All receptors derive from a woman aged 60-75 years with acute or convalescent COVID-19.

The chain couples TRBV7-8 to TRBJ1-2, with 7 bases matching TRBD1. Germline lookup yields CDR1 SGHVS and CDR2 FQNEAQ. CDR3 length: 15 residues. The V and J ends lost 4 bases and 4 bases, in that order; junction bases with no gene match: 9. Here the CDR3 DNA reads TGTGCCAGCAGCTCCCTGGAGGGGGCTACCTATGGCTACACCTTC. This translates into CASSSLEGATYGYTF. Drawing the rest from reference TRBV7-8 and TRBJ1-2, the complete variable domain is GAGVSQSPRYKVAKRGQDVALRCDPISGHVSLFWYQQALGQGPEFLTYFQNEAQLDKSGLPSDRFFAERPEGSVSTLKIQRTQQEDSAVYLCASSSLEGATYGYTFGSGTRLTVV.

The chain is built from TRBV6-5 and TRBJ1-6, with 7 bases lining up with TRBD1. V lost 6 bases and J lost 9; bases outside the gene matches: 5. The CDR3 contains 13 residues. The germline CDR1 and CDR2 sequences are MNHEY and SVGAGI. The CDR3 loop reads CASRGAGGSPLHF. DNA for the CDR3: TGTGCCAGCAGGGGGGCAGGGGGTTCACCCCTCCACTTT.

For this clone: One end of the junction is discordant with germline, which a read error may explain. The V call is TRBV30, the J call TRBJ1-2; 10 positions match TRBD1. This CDR3 has 12 amino acids. CDR1 is GTSNPN and CDR2 is SVGIG in the germline V gene (reference sequence). CDR3 sequence: CAWSWGNRDRGF. DNA for the CDR3: TGTGCCTGGAGTTGGGGGAACCGGGACAGGGGCTTC.

The chain has TRBV29-1 and TRBJ1-2; D is possibly TRBD1 (6 bases). CDR3 size: 12 residues. The germline V and J ends were trimmed by 4 bases and 8 bases, with 14 bases remaining between them. CDR1 and CDR2 (germline): SQVTM, ANQGSEA. CDR3 DNA: TGCAGCGTTGTAATGGGGGCGCGGGGCTACACCTTC. Residues: CSVVMGARGYTF.

The chain links TRBV19 to TRBJ1-2; D gene ambiguous. The ends were cut back, 5 bases at V and 7 bases at J, with 14 bases in the middle. Germline V gives CDR1 LNHDA, CDR2 SQIVND (reference sequence). The CDR3 covers 13 residues. The CDR3 region has the DNA TGTGCCAGTAGTCCGGGATTCCTTGCTGGCTACACCTTC. Translation gives CASSPGFLAGYTF.

The gene calls are TRBV7-9 and TRBJ1-4; 8 nucleotides agree with TRBD1. V shed 5 bases, J shed 5 bases, and the junction held 7 bases outside the gene matches. Germline lookup yields CDR1 SEHNR and CDR2 FQNEAQ (reference sequence). The CDR3 consists of 15 residues. Here the CDR3 reads CASSVDWTGNEKLFF. CDR3 sequence (DNA): TGTGCCAGCAGCGTGGACTGGACAGGGAATGAAAAACTGTTTTTT. The complete variable domain, with remaining parts taken from reference TRBV7-9 and TRBJ1-4, reads DTGVSQNPRHKITKRGQNVTFRCDPISEHNRLYWYRQTLGQGPEFLTYFQNEAQLEKSRLLSDRFSAERPKGSFSTLEIQRTEQGDSAMYLCASSVDWTGNEKLFFGSGTQLSVL.

The count of this clone is one. The chain employs TRBV10-1 and TRBJ2-1, with a possible D match to TRBD1 (6 bases). CDR1 WNHNN and CDR2 SYGVQD come from the germline V gene (reference sequence). The V and J ends lost 0 bases and 5 bases respectively, with 11 bases between them. CDR3 length: 15 amino acids. The CDR3 nucleotides are TGCGCCAGCAGTGAGTCGGGGGACACGAACAATGAGCAGTTCTTC. Translated: CASSESGDTNNEQFF.

The chain carries TRBV27 and TRBJ1-2; D is uncertain. CDR3 length equals 14 residues. Germline V CDR1 and CDR2: MNHEY, SMNVEV (reference sequence). Trimming removed 8 bases from V and 2 bases from J, with 15 bases in between. In DNA form, the CDR3 reads TGTGCCAGCGGACCCTCTACGGGGAACTATGGCTACACCTTC. Protein: CASGPSTGNYGYTF.

CDR3 nucleotides: TGTGCCAGCAGGCAACCCGGGACAGCGAACACTGAAGCTTTCTTT. This sequence encodes CASRQPGTANTEAFF. This rearrangement joins TRBV6-6 to TRBJ1-1; 7 bases fit TRBD1. Germline V CDR1 and CDR2: MNHNY, SVGAGI (reference sequence). The trim removed 6 bases at V and 1 base at J, leaving 8 bases unmatched. The CDR3 loop spans 15 amino acids.